This T cell receptor (beta chain) was retrieved from a study of blood T cell repertoires in COVID-19 (TCRdb year 2020). Some background on the complete study: ImmuneRACE Cohort 3 recovered participants were defined by two consecutive negative NP/OP PCR tests, healthcare professional clearance, or symptom resolution. The collaborator samples originated in the United States, Italy and Spain and spanned the acute and convalescent phases of COVID-19. The material from the prospective study consisted of cDNA or gDNA derived from T cells, B-cell-depleted T cells, or PBMCs. Deeply sampled blood TCRbeta repertoires from subjects exposed to, actively infected with, or recovered from COVID-19 were included in the dataset. The repertoires were made available in a free public database intended to serve as a resource for research on the immune response to SARS-CoV-2. The samples were drawn from two sources: the first 160 participants of the ongoing ImmuneRACE study, and some 1,300 subjects contributed by 6 global collaborators. Nearly every sample came with metadata listing a de-identified subject ID, COVID-19 status, age in years and sex. HLA class I and class II types, where available, came from metadata supplied by the sample provider rather than from assay-based typing. What the work shows at the level of the full study, not this receptor alone: The quantity of clinical and demographic metadata differed by source and by participant and was supplied without curation.

Comment on this clone: Its recognized antigen is unknown. The record has no base qualities; no much larger clone is one base away.

The immunoSEQ Assay, a bias-controlled multiplex PCR, was used to amplify TCRbeta CDR3 regions from genomic DNA. In the original analysis: The number of nucleated cells in each sample was estimated from the amplification of reference gene primers within the assay. To quantify the absolute abundance of each unique TCRbeta CDR3 rearrangement, sequence reads were collapsed and filtered. For each sample, productive Simpson clonality was calculated by taking the square root of Simpson's diversity index across productive rearrangements. Drawn from immuneACCESS, this table holds only the in-frame rearrangements with V and J called that TCRdb kept. Clones are partly lost; checked studies trace under half to an unresolved V gene and leave the rest unexplained. D and trimming were read from the DNA, whereas the V and J calls and clone size are those reported in that table. In this sample the table shows hundreds of thousands of clones, 70% to 90% of which occur a single time. The ten largest account for approximately 2.8% of the sample.

Deletion took 5 bases off V and 7 bases off J, with a span of 8 bases between the germline ends. CDR1 and CDR2 are read off the germline V gene (reference sequence) as MNHEY and SMNVEV. The CDR3 holds 11 amino acids from the cysteine to the phenylalanine. Here the CDR3 DNA is all that survives: 33 bases in frame from base 1. Participants in the prospective study were aged roughly 18 to 90 years, lived in 20 to 30 United States geographic areas, and enrolled through a virtual design. In the prospective study, participants were assigned to cohorts based on the clinical history participants reported in a screening survey and a study questionnaire. Mobile phlebotomists in the prospective study collected whole blood, serum and a nasopharyngeal or oropharyngeal swab from every participant. Additional blood draws and questionnaires over an approximately 2-month period could optionally be provided by prospective study participants. Prospective study blood samples were shipped either frozen or at room temperature before DNA extraction.

This receptor was obtained from a woman between 45 and 65 years old in a cohort exposed to, infected with or recovered from COVID-19 (not recorded which). Input material: PBMCs or T cells enriched from blood (not recorded which). The chain is encoded by TRBV27 joined to TRBJ1-2; too little of a D gene remains to name it. The CDR3 protein sequence reads: CASSARVGYTF. The nucleotide sequence is TGTGCCAGCAGTGCCCGGGTTGGCTACACCTTC.